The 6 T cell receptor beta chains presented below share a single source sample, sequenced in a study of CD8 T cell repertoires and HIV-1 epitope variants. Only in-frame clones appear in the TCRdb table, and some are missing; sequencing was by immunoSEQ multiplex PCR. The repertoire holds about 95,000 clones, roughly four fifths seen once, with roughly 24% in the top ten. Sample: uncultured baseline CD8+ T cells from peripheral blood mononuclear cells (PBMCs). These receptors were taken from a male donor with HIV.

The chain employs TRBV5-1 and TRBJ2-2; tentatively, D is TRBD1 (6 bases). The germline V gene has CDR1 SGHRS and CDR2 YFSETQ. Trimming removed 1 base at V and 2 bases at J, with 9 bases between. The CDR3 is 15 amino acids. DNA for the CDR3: TGCGCCAGCAGCTTGCAGGACAGCAACACCGGGGAGCTGTTTTTT. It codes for CASSLQDSNTGELFF.

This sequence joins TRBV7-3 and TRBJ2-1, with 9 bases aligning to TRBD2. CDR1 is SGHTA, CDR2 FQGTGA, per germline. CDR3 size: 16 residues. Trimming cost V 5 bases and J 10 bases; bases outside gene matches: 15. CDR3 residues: CASSRNGAGGYGEQFF. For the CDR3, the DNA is TGTGCCAGCAGCCGGAACGGAGCGGGGGGCTACGGGGAGCAGTTCTTC.

CDR3: CASKPGGETQYF. In DNA, the CDR3 is TGTGCCAGCAAACCGGGAGGAGAGACCCAGTACTTC. The chain combines TRBV6-5 with TRBJ2-5; 7 bases are shared with TRBD2. Germline loops: CDR1 MNHEY, CDR2 SVGAGI. Trimming cost V 7 bases and J 4 bases; bases outside gene matches: 3. CDR3 length: 12 amino acids.

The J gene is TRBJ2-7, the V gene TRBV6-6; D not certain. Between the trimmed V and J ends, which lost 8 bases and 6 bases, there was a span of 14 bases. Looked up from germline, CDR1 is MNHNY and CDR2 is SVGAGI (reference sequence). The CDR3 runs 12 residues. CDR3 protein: CASRMAIAEQYF. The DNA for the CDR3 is TGTGCCAGCCGAATGGCAATAGCCGAGCAGTACTTC.

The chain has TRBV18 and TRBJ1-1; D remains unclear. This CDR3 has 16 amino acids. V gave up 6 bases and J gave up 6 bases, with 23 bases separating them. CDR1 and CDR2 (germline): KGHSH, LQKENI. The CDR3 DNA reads TGTGCCAGCTCTCATCCCTCGGTCGGAGGCGATCCTGAAGCTTTCTTT. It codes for CASSHPSVGGDPEAFF.

The CDR3 sequence: CASSLSSPPPYEQYF. CDR3 nucleotide sequence: TGTGCCAGCAGCTTATCGAGCCCGCCCCCCTACGAGCAGTACTTC. V gene TRBV11-2 combines with J gene TRBJ2-7; D gene uncertain. The CDR3 has 15 amino acids. Germline CDR1 and CDR2: SGHAT and FQNNGV. Trimming removed 2 bases at V and 2 bases at J, with 13 bases between.